These T cell receptor beta chains were read from a single sample in a study of OX40 agonist ivuxolimab in advanced cancers. The table came from immunoSEQ multiplex PCR; TCRdb's copy has only in-frame clones and leaves some out. The sample lists about 70,000 clones; roughly 80% were seen once. The specimen was CD4+ or CD8+ T cells sorted from blood, collected in a trial of the OX40 agonist ivuxolimab. Source of these receptors: an adult with an advanced solid tumor such as melanoma, head and neck, liver or kidney cancer. Both conserved end residues are part of each CDR3. A D gene is named only where the DNA matches it firmly. Rows give clone size only sometimes, using once, few, many, or a class for an expanded clone.

CASSDSGTAAYTQYF | TGTGCCAGCAGTGACTCAGGGACGGCCGCGTATACGCAGTATTTT | 15 | - | TRBJ2-3 | - | TRBV2
CASSGSQPLNYQPQHF | TGTGCCAGTAGTGGCTCGCAACCTTTAAACTATCAGCCCCAGCATTTT | 16 | - | TRBJ1-5 | - | TRBV19
CASSPIRGPGNTIYF | TGTGCCAGCAGTCCGATCAGGGGCCCTGGAAACACCATATATTTT | 15 | - | TRBJ1-3 | - | TRBV2
CASSERNNYGYTF | TGTGCCAGCAGCGAAAGGAATAACTATGGCTACACCTTC | 13 | - | TRBJ1-2 | - | TRBV14
CASSHNSGGRSYNEQFF | TGCGCCAGCAGCCATAACTCAGGGGGCCGCTCCTACAATGAGCAGTTCTTC | 17 | medium-sized | TRBJ2-1 | TRBD1 | TRBV4-3
CASSLGPPVTDTQYF | TGTGCCAGCAGTTTGGGCCCCCCAGTTACAGATACGCAGTATTTT | 15 | - | TRBJ2-3 | - | TRBV28
CASSLAGGTGGYNEQFF | TGTGCCAGCAGCTTAGCGGGGGGGACAGGGGGATACAATGAGCAGTTCTTC | 17 | - | TRBJ2-1 | TRBD1 | TRBV7-2
CASKRLAGNTGELFF | TGTGCCAGCAAACGACTAGCGGGGAACACCGGGGAGCTGTTTTTT | 15 | - | TRBJ2-2 | TRBD2 | TRBV2
CASSLFGGLEAEAFF | TGTGCCAGCAGTTTATTTGGAGGGTTAGAGGCTGAAGCTTTCTTT | 15 | - | TRBJ1-1 | - | TRBV27
CASSVLRDRYTF | TGTGCCAGCAGCGTGCTCAGGGATCGCTACACCTTC | 12 | - | TRBJ1-2 | - | TRBV5-6
CASSQSACNQPQHF | TGCGCCAGCAGTCAATCCGCCTGCAATCAGCCCCAGCATTTT | 14 | once | TRBJ1-5 | - | TRBV23-1
CASSQFGTAQLWDPLHF | TGCGCCAGCAGTCAATTTGGGACAGCACAACTCTGGGATCCCCTCCACTTT | 17 | few | TRBJ1-6 | TRBD1 | TRBV23-1
CASSVATDGRTQYF | TGTGCCAGCAGCGTAGCTACCGACGGCCGGACCCAGTACTTC | 14 | - | TRBJ2-5 | - | TRBV9
CASSQGLAQTQYF | TGCGCCAGCAGCCAAGGACTAGCACAGACCCAGTACTTC | 13 | - | TRBJ2-5 | TRBD2 | TRBV4-3
CASIDNDRENEAFF | TGTGCCAGCATCGACAACGACAGAGAAAATGAAGCTTTCTTT | 14 | - | TRBJ1-1 | - | TRBV5-6
CASSVTLGSGELFF | TGTGCCAGCAGCGTGACCTTGGGGTCCGGGGAGCTGTTTTTT | 14 | - | TRBJ2-2 | - | TRBV9
CSVGHETQYF | TGCAGCGTTGGCCACGAGACCCAGTACTTC | 10 | - | TRBJ2-5 | - | TRBV29-1
CASSSRQGPQETQYF | TGCGCCAGCAGCTCCCGGCAGGGGCCCCAAGAGACCCAGTACTTC | 15 | - | TRBJ2-5 | - | TRBV5-1
CASSRQYGYTF | TGTGCCAGTAGTAGACAATATGGCTACACCTTC | 11 | - | TRBJ1-2 | - | TRBV19
CASSFDLNTEAFF | TGTGCCAGCAGCTTTGACCTGAACACTGAAGCTTTCTTT | 13 | once | TRBJ1-1 | - | TRBV7-2
CASSLDVRDTNEKLFF | TGTGCCAGCAGCTTAGACGTGAGGGACACTAATGAAAAACTGTTTTTT | 16 | - | TRBJ1-4 | - | TRBV21-1
CASSERGGGPTNEKLFF | TGCGCCAGCAGCGAAAGGGGCGGGGGGCCAACTAATGAAAAACTGTTTTTT | 17 | once | TRBJ1-4 | - | TRBV4-1
CASHRGGVSPEKLFF | TGTGCCAGTCACAGAGGGGGGGTCAGCCCCGAAAAACTGTTTTTT | 15 | - | TRBJ1-4 | - | TRBV2
CASSHGTGYRGGYTF | TGTGCCAGCAGCCATGGGACAGGCTACAGGGGTGGCTACACCTTC | 15 | - | TRBJ1-2 | - | TRBV21-1
CASSPPDVGPALGYTF | TGTGCCAGCAGCCCTCCCGATGTGGGACCAGCTTTAGGCTACACCTTC | 16 | - | TRBJ1-2 | - | TRBV11-2
CASRSPGDRGDTEAFF | TGTGCCAGCAGGTCCCCCGGCGACAGGGGTGACACTGAAGCTTTCTTT | 16 | - | TRBJ1-1 | TRBD1 | TRBV7-9
CASSSSGVTSTDTQYF | TGTGCCAGCAGCTCTAGCGGGGTGACTAGCACAGATACGCAGTATTTT | 16 | - | TRBJ2-3 | TRBD2 | TRBV5-5